This is a list of T cell receptor beta chains from one sample in a study of blood T cell dynamics during melanoma immunotherapy. Generated by immunoSEQ multiplex PCR, the TCRdb table keeps only in-frame clones and is missing some. Here the sample spans around 9,000 clones, roughly nine tenths being singletons. The material was blood, obtained from a patient treated with checkpoint blockade. Receptor source: a human donor with melanoma. CDR3s include the opening cysteine and the closing phenylalanine or tryptophan. A D gene is named only where the DNA matches it firmly. Not every row has a clone size; where given, it reads once, few, many or a size class.

J gene | clone size | V gene | D gene | CDR3 protein | CDR3 DNA
TRBJ1-1 | NA | TRBV28 | NA | CASSLGGQRGTEAFF | TGTGCCAGCAGTTTAGGGGGGCAGAGGGGCACTGAAGCTTTCTTT
TRBJ2-2 | NA | TRBV19 | TRBD1 | CASSIDRVRTGELFF | TGTGCCAGTAGTATCGACAGGGTCCGGACCGGGGAGCTGTTTTTT
TRBJ1-2 | NA | TRBV7-8 | TRBD1 | CASSPGQGETRLWGYTF | TGTGCCAGCAGCCCCGGACAGGGGGAAACCCGACTATGGGGCTACACCTTC
TRBJ1-3 | NA | TRBV5-4 | TRBD1 | CASSHRQGPSGNTIYF | TGTGCCAGCAGCCATCGACAGGGCCCCTCTGGAAACACCATATATTTT
TRBJ2-3 | few | TRBV9 | NA | CASSGGGGTDTQYF | TGTGCCAGCAGCGGGGGGGGCGGCACAGATACGCAGTATTTT
TRBJ1-5 | NA | TRBV5-4 | NA | CASSQTEGGRRSNQPQHF | TGTGCCAGCAGCCAAACGGAGGGGGGTCGGAGGAGCAATCAGCCCCAGCATTTT
TRBJ2-6 | NA | TRBV28 | NA | CASESSGANVLTF | TGTGCCAGCGAGAGCTCTGGGGCCAACGTCCTGACTTTC
TRBJ1-5 | NA | TRBV28 | NA | CASRQGNQPQHF | TGTGCCAGCAGACAGGGCAATCAGCCCCAGCATTTT
TRBJ2-1 | NA | TRBV18 | NA | CASSPPLHYNEQFF | TGTGCCAGCTCACCTCCTTTACACTACAATGAGCAGTTCTTC
TRBJ2-7 | NA | TRBV5-1 | TRBD2 | CASSLFGGGAYEQYF | TGCGCCAGCAGCTTGTTTGGCGGGGGGGCCTACGAGCAGTACTTC
TRBJ1-4 | NA | TRBV14 | NA | CASSPRWTAQNEKLFF | TGTGCCAGCAGCCCCCGGTGGACAGCCCAGAATGAAAAACTGTTTTTT